This entry is about one TCR beta chain. Assay used: immunoSEQ multiplex PCR; TCRdb lists only in-frame clones, some missing. The sample includes 100,000 to 150,000 clones, around 86% of them seen just once. This CDR3 contains 15 residues. Germline values: CDR1 SGHRS, CDR2 YFSETQ. With 3 bases removed from V and 4 bases from J, the gap between germline ends came to 16 bases. These data come from a study of control samples from healthy donors and cancer patients. The source of this sequence is a man between 35 and 55 years old in good health. The specimen was blood. This rearrangement joins TRBV5-1 to TRBJ1-2, with D unclear. For the CDR3, the DNA is TGCGCCAGCAGCTCGGGAGAGGGCTGGGGCTATGGCTACACCTTC. It codes for CASSSGEGWGYGYTF.